Below, 15 T cell receptor beta chains from the same sample are listed, as sequenced in a study of blood T cell repertoires in COVID-19. Only in-frame clones appear in the TCRdb table, and some are missing; sequencing was by immunoSEQ multiplex PCR. The sample carries 150,000 to 200,000 clones, 80% to 85% recorded once. The sample was peripheral blood. The receptors come from a woman between 65 and 79 years old with COVID-19, enrolled during active disease.

The chain recombines TRBV28 with TRBJ1-3; tentative D call: TRBD1 (6 bases). Germline CDR1 MDHEN, CDR2 SYDVKM. The CDR3 spans 16 residues. The ends were cut back, 3 bases at V and 0 bases at J, with 12 bases in the middle. The CDR3 nucleotides read TGTGCCAGCAGTTTTGGGGGCTCCCCCTCTGGAAACACCATATATTTT. It specifies CASSFGGSPSGNTIYF.

This clone showed up just a few times. This chain connects TRBV2 to TRBJ2-7; 14 nucleotides line up with TRBD2. The CDR3 loop spans 14 amino acids. Germline assignment: CDR1 SNHLY and CDR2 FYNNEI. V lost 6 bases and J lost 4; bases outside the gene matches: 2. The CDR3 DNA reads as TGTGCCAGCAGGAGGACTAGCGGGAGGTACGAGCAGTACTTC. Amino acids: CASRRTSGRYEQYF.

The rearrangement links TRBV24-1 to TRBJ2-1; 9 bases line up with TRBD1. Per the germline V gene, CDR1 is KGHDR and CDR2 is SFDVKD. The CDR3 covers 14 residues. V shed 2 bases and J 12 bases; nucleotides not matched to a gene: 7. The CDR3 region is CATSDSGTGFGQFF. The DNA of the CDR3 is TGTGCCACCAGTGATTCGGGGACAGGGTTCGGGCAGTTCTTC.

The V gene is TRBV7-9, the J gene TRBJ1-5, with TRBD1 identical over 10 bases. CDR3 length equals 16 residues. The V gene end was trimmed by 0 bases and the J gene end by 3 bases; junction bases not matched to a gene: 2. Germline V gives CDR1 SEHNR, CDR2 FQNEAQ (reference sequence). The CDR3 coding sequence is TGTGCCAGCAGCTTAGCGGGACAGGGGCTCAATCAGCCCCAGCATTTT. As protein: CASSLAGQGLNQPQHF. The variable domain in full, completed from reference TRBV7-9 and TRBJ1-5, reads DTGVSQNPRHKITKRGQNVTFRCDPISEHNRLYWYRQTLGQGPEFLTYFQNEAQLEKSRLLSDRFSAERPKGSFSTLEIQRTEQGDSAMYLCASSLAGQGLNQPQHFGDGTRLSIL.

The CDR3 DNA is TGTGCCAGCAGTTTAAACAGGGCTTATGGCTACACCTTC. It yields the protein CASSLNRAYGYTF. V gene TRBV27 combines with J gene TRBJ1-2; perhaps TRBD1 as D (6 bases). CDR3 length equals 13 residues. The germline V and J ends were trimmed by 2 bases and 5 bases, with 9 bases remaining between them. Germline V CDR1 and CDR2: MNHEY, SMNVEV (reference sequence).

This clone was seen only once. A read error may produce the germline difference seen at one junction end. Other DNA sequences of this sample code for an identical CDR3. This chain uses TRBV27 with TRBJ1-6; 10 bases map to TRBD1. Germline V gives CDR1 MNHEY, CDR2 SMNVEV (reference sequence). The CDR3 is 15 residues long. Written as DNA, the CDR3 is TGTGCCAGCAGGCTGGCGGGACAGGGGTTTTCACCCCTCCATTTT. Its translation: CASRLAGQGFSPLHF.

This clone occurred once. V gene TRBV6-1 combines with J gene TRBJ2-4; unclear D gene. Germline assignment: CDR1 MNHNS and CDR2 SASEGT. There are 11 residues in the CDR3. Trimming removed 3 bases at V and 13 bases at J, with 10 bases between. The CDR3 DNA is TGTGCCAGCAGTGACTTAATCTTACAGTACTTC. Translated, it gives CASSDLILQYF.

There are many counts of this clone. The chain combines TRBV7-2 with TRBJ2-5; D ambiguous. The CDR3 has 13 amino acids. Trimming stripped 1 base from V and 2 bases from J, with 5 bases between. Germline CDR1 is SGHTA and CDR2 is FQGNSA. The DNA of the CDR3 is TGTGCCAGCAGCTTAGGGCAGCAAGAGACCCAGTACTTC. This encodes CASSLGQQETQYF.

This chain joins TRBV2 and TRBJ1-4; 7 bases fit TRBD1. The ends lost 6 bases at V and 7 bases at J; junction bases unmatched: 5. CDR3 length: 13 amino acids. Germline assignment: CDR1 SNHLY and CDR2 FYNNEI. The DNA for the CDR3 is TGTGCCAGCAGGAGGACAGGTCTTGAAAAACTGTTTTTT. Amino acid sequence: CASRRTGLEKLFF.

This sequence joins TRBV4-2 and TRBJ2-3; TRBD2 matches 9 bases. V trimming: 4 bases; J trimming: 4 bases; junction bases outside the gene matches: 9. Germline V gene sequence: CDR1 LGHNA, CDR2 YNFKEQ. CDR3 length: 16 amino acids. The DNA of the CDR3 is TGTGCCAGCAGCCTGGCGGCGGGAGGGCCATCAGATACGCAGTATTTT. It translates to CASSLAAGGPSDTQYF.

The genes are TRBV6-5 and TRBJ2-3, with 9 nucleotides matching TRBD2. Looked up from germline, CDR1 is MNHEY and CDR2 is SVGAGI. Trimming at V came to 7 bases and at J to 4 bases, leaving 3 bases not matched to a gene. The CDR3 contains 13 residues. The CDR3 loop is CASKLAGADTQYF. The CDR3 coding sequence is TGTGCCAGCAAATTAGCGGGGGCAGATACGCAGTATTTT.

The rearrangement joins TRBV2 to TRBJ1-6; TRBD1 matches at 7 bases. Germline values: CDR1 SNHLY, CDR2 FYNNEI. CDR3 length: 17 amino acids. J lost 5 bases, V lost 6 bases, and 13 bases had no gene match. CDR3 sequence reads: CASRSRGTVRDNSPLHF. CDR3 DNA: TGTGCCAGCAGATCGAGAGGGACAGTTAGGGATAATTCACCCCTCCACTTT.

This clone has just one count. The V call is TRBV25-1, the J call TRBJ1-1, with 9 bases fitting TRBD1. Germline assignment: CDR1 MGHDK and CDR2 SYGVNS. The V gene end was trimmed by 5 bases and the J gene end by 1 base; junction bases not matched to a gene: 5. CDR3 length: 15 amino acids. The CDR3 bases are TGTGCCAGCAGTAGGACAGGGGTCAGGAACACTGAAGCTTTCTTT. This codes for CASSRTGVRNTEAFF.

The chain employs TRBV5-1 and TRBJ1-1; 7 nucleotides align to TRBD1. The CDR3 runs to 14 residues. The V segment lost 5 bases and the J segment 0 bases; nucleotides outside the gene matches: 4. Looked up from germline, CDR1 is SGHRS and CDR2 is YFSETQ. The CDR3 is CASRGQLLNTEAFF. As DNA, the CDR3 is TGCGCCAGCAGGGGACAGCTACTGAACACTGAAGCTTTCTTT.

The chain has TRBV27 and TRBJ1-2; D is unclear. The CDR3 length is 15 residues. Looked up from germline, CDR1 is MNHEY and CDR2 is SMNVEV (reference sequence). Trimming took off 5 bases at V and 4 bases at J, with 17 bases between the two ends. Here the CDR3 DNA reads TGTGCCAGCAGTCCCGAGGAGCGCACGCTCTATGGCTACACCTTC. Amino acids: CASSPEERTLYGYTF.